The next 28 T cell receptor beta chains were all read from a single sample in a study of cytomegalovirus exposure and HLA in healthy donors. The primer mix had 60 Vbeta and 13 Jbeta primers. Assay used: immunoSEQ multiplex PCR; TCRdb lists only in-frame clones, some missing. The sample lists roughly 150,000 clones; around 80% were seen once. Sequencing was performed on PBMCs. These receptors were taken from a man between 18 and 35 years old in good health and CMV-seropositive.

The gene calls are TRBV7-9 and TRBJ2-1, with no clear D. Germline V CDR1 and CDR2: SEHNR, FQNEAQ (reference sequence). The CDR3 spans 16 residues. Trimming pared 5 bases from V and 7 bases from J, leaving 21 bases between. CDR3 coding DNA: TGTGCCAGCAGCCATAGGCAAAGCGTCACGCCGAATGAGCAGTTCTTC. The encoded protein is CASSHRQSVTPNEQFF.

This sequence joins TRBV7-9 and TRBJ1-2; D is undetermined. CDR1 SEHNR and CDR2 FQNEAQ come from the germline V gene (reference sequence). V lost 6 bases to trimming and J lost 3 bases, with 23 bases between them. CDR3 length: 17 amino acids. CDR3 sequence reads: CASSPQHETVEDYGYTF. The CDR3 nucleotides read TGTGCCAGCAGTCCCCAGCATGAGACGGTGGAGGACTATGGCTACACCTTC.

The chain joins TRBV2 to TRBJ1-1; D remains ambiguous. Germline CDR1 and CDR2: SNHLY and FYNNEI. Trimming stripped 6 bases from V and 3 bases from J, with 5 bases between. CDR3 length: 11 residues. CDR3 residues: CASRRDTEAFF. CDR3 nucleotides: TGTGCCAGCAGGAGGGACACTGAAGCTTTCTTT.

The chain uses TRBV7-6 and TRBJ2-5, with a tentative D call TRBD2 (5 bases). This CDR3 comprises 13 residues. V was pared by 1 base and J by 5 bases, with 8 bases between. Germline CDR1 reads SGHVS; CDR2 reads FNYEAQ. CDR3 amino acids: CASSLVGGETQYF. CDR3 sequence (DNA): TGTGCCAGCAGCTTAGTAGGCGGGGAGACCCAGTACTTC.

In its sample, this clone is medium-sized. The J gene is TRBJ1-5, the V gene TRBV19; D is uncertain. This CDR3 region has 15 residues. Per the germline V gene, CDR1 is LNHDA and CDR2 is SQIVND (reference sequence). Trimming stripped 6 bases from V and 0 bases from J, with 12 bases between. CDR3 in amino acids: CASRPFEGSNQPQHF. Written as DNA, the CDR3 is TGTGCCAGTAGGCCGTTCGAGGGTAGCAATCAGCCCCAGCATTTT.

V gene TRBV18 combines with J gene TRBJ2-5, with 12 bases that match TRBD2. The CDR3 spans 17 residues. Trimming removed 1 base from V and 2 bases from J; junction bases left unmatched: 5. CDR1 and CDR2 (germline): KGHSH, LQKENI. CDR3: CASSPLGTSGLQETQYF. CDR3 bases: TGTGCCAGCTCACCACTAGGGACTAGCGGGCTGCAAGAGACCCAGTACTTC.

The V gene is TRBV6-5, the J gene TRBJ2-7; D is possibly TRBD2 (6 bases). The CDR3 is made up of 14 amino acids. Looked up from germline, CDR1 is MNHEY and CDR2 is SVGAGI. V gave up 6 bases and J gave up 5 bases, with 17 bases separating them. For the CDR3, the DNA is TGTGCCAGCAGCCCCGGGCTAGCGAGCAACGAGCAGTACTTC. This translates into CASSPGLASNEQYF.

The chain is built from TRBV28 and TRBJ1-4; 7 bases match TRBD1. The CDR3 is 18 residues long. The J segment lost 8 bases and the V segment lost 4 bases, leaving 19 bases of the junction unmatched. Per germline, CDR1 MDHEN and CDR2 SYDVKM. CDR3 region: CASSSRQFYRGLWEKLFF. The CDR3 DNA reads TGTGCCAGCAGTTCCCGACAATTCTACAGGGGTCTTTGGGAAAAACTGTTTTTT.

The chain carries TRBV19 and TRBJ2-7; the D is unclear. The CDR3 has 13 amino acids. Germline loops: CDR1 LNHDA, CDR2 SQIVND (reference sequence). V lost 4 bases and J lost 2, with 9 bases in between. CDR3 in amino acids: CASSKTSTYEQYF. In DNA, the CDR3 is TGTGCCAGTAGTAAAACAAGTACCTACGAGCAGTACTTC.

With regard to this clone: Mismatch with germline at one junction end may stem from a read error. The chain combines TRBV4-1 with TRBJ1-2; TRBD1 aligns across 8 bases. This CDR3 has 15 residues. The V gene's germline CDR1 is MGHRA and CDR2 YSYEKL. The CDR3 coding sequence is TGCGCCAGCCGTTCCTCGGACAGGGAAATTTATGGCTACCCCTTC. Amino acid sequence: CASRSSDREIYGYPF.

This chain joins TRBV7-9 and TRBJ1-1; 8 bases line up with TRBD1. After removal of 3 bases from V and 4 bases from J, the junction contained 4 bases not matched to a gene. The length of the CDR3 is 14 residues. Germline CDR1 reads SEHNR; CDR2 reads FQNEAQ (reference sequence). The CDR3: CASSLDRVVTEAFF. Here the CDR3 DNA reads TGTGCCAGCAGCTTGGACAGGGTGGTCACTGAAGCTTTCTTT.

CDR3: CASGNRDLSTEAFF. The CDR3 nucleotides read TGTGCCAGCGGCAACAGGGATCTTAGCACTGAAGCTTTCTTT. V gene TRBV11-1 combines with J gene TRBJ1-1; D may be TRBD1 (6 bases). Germline CDR1 and CDR2: SGHAT and FQDESV (reference sequence). This CDR3 comprises 14 residues. Trimming shortened V by 8 bases and J by 4 bases, and 17 bases separated the two germline ends.

CDR3 sequence: CASSDGQGKMNTEAFF. The CDR3 nucleotides are TGTGCCAGCAGTGACGGACAGGGGAAGATGAACACTGAAGCTTTCTTT. This rearrangement joins TRBV6-1 to TRBJ1-1, with 9 bases matching TRBD1. The V and J ends lost 3 bases and 0 bases, in that order; junction bases with no gene match: 5. The CDR3 has 16 residues. Per germline, CDR1 MNHNS and CDR2 SASEGT.

This chain uses TRBV6-5 with TRBJ1-2; perhaps TRBD1 as D (5 bases). The CDR3 runs 15 residues. Per the germline V gene, CDR1 is MNHEY and CDR2 is SVGAGI. V lost 4 bases and J lost 8, with 20 bases in between. The CDR3 reads CASSSPQGLGNGYTF. The CDR3 region has the DNA TGTGCCAGCAGTTCCCCTCAGGGTCTGGGTAACGGCTACACCTTC.

This chain links TRBV7-3 with TRBJ2-7; D may be TRBD1 (6 bases). V lost 5 bases, J lost 1 base, and 12 bases lay in between. CDR3 length: 14 amino acids. Germline CDR1 SGHTA, CDR2 FQGTGA. The chain's CDR3 is CASSGTFNSYEQYF. The CDR3 region has the DNA TGTGCCAGCAGCGGGACATTCAATTCCTACGAGCAGTACTTC.

In this sample, this clone turned up a few times. Other DNA sequences in the sample encode the same CDR3. The chain is built from TRBV5-1 and TRBJ2-1, with TRBD2 identical over 11 bases. Germline lookup yields CDR1 SGHRS and CDR2 YFSETQ. This CDR3 region has 15 residues. Unmatched junction bases numbered 8, after V lost 5 bases and J lost 7 bases. The CDR3 DNA reads TGCGCCAGCAGTTTACTAGCGGGAGCCGGAAATGAGCAGTTCTTC. Amino acid sequence: CASSLLAGAGNEQFF.

The V gene is TRBV7-9, the J gene TRBJ2-1; D ambiguous. Trimming removed 5 bases at V and 5 bases at J, with 13 bases between. The CDR3 extends over 14 amino acids. The germline CDR1 and CDR2 sequences are SEHNR and FQNEAQ (reference sequence). DNA for the CDR3: TGTGCCAGCAGCCCCTCGGCGGCCCACAATGAGCAGTTCTTC. This codes for CASSPSAAHNEQFF.

The chain links TRBV27 to TRBJ2-7; maybe TRBD2 (6 bases). This CDR3 region has 15 residues. Germline values: CDR1 MNHEY, CDR2 SMNVEV (reference sequence). Trimming removed 5 bases at V and 6 bases at J, with 20 bases between. DNA for the CDR3: TGTGCCAGCAGTAATCGCCCGGAGGGGATTGGCGAGCAGTACTTC. It yields the protein CASSNRPEGIGEQYF.

This clone was seen a few times. This sequence joins TRBV6-1 and TRBJ1-1, with D perhaps matching TRBD1 (6 bases). The germline CDR1 and CDR2 sequences are MNHNS and SASEGT. CDR3 size: 13 residues. The V gene lost 4 bases and the J gene lost 4 bases, with 10 bases spanning the gap. CDR3 protein: CASSAQGSTEAFF. CDR3 DNA sequence: TGTGCCAGCAGTGCACAGGGCTCCACTGAAGCTTTCTTT.

This clone came up a few times. One end of the junction varies from germline; a read error may be responsible. The rearrangement uses TRBV2 and TRBJ1-2; possibly TRBD1 for D (6 bases). The CDR3 contains 14 residues. Germline V lookup: CDR1 SNHLY, CDR2 FYNNEI. CDR3 DNA: TGTGCCAGCAGTGAAGACTGGACAGAGGCCGGCTACCCCTTC. It yields the protein CASSEDWTEAGYPF.

This chain uses TRBV5-4 with TRBJ2-7; tentatively, D is TRBD1 (6 bases). The CDR3 runs 13 residues. V gave up 4 bases and J gave up 7 bases, with 15 bases separating them. Germline V gene data show CDR1 as SGHNT and CDR2 as YYREEE (reference sequence). CDR3 coding DNA: TGTGCCAGCAGCCCCAAACAGGGCCGGGAGCAGTACTTC. Its translation: CASSPKQGREQYF.

V gene TRBV9 combines with J gene TRBJ2-2; 10 nucleotides match TRBD2. Losses at the gene ends were 3 bases for V and 4 bases for J; bases not matched to a gene: 3. The CDR3 length is 15 residues. Germline loops: CDR1 SGDLS, CDR2 YYNGEE. The CDR3 is CASSAGLATTGELFF. CDR3 bases: TGTGCCAGCAGCGCGGGACTAGCGACCACCGGGGAGCTGTTTTTT.

This chain joins TRBV7-9 and TRBJ2-1, with a tentative D call TRBD2 (6 bases). Trimming left V 0 bases short and J 10 bases short, with 13 bases between. From germline, CDR1 is SEHNR and CDR2 FQNEAQ (reference sequence). CDR3 length: 14 amino acids. CDR3 in amino acids: CASSLALRLEEQFF. DNA for the CDR3: TGTGCCAGCAGCTTAGCCTTAAGACTAGAGGAGCAGTTCTTC.

The count of this clone is one. The chain joins TRBV4-1 to TRBJ2-7; 10 positions agree with TRBD1. CDR1 is MGHRA and CDR2 is YSYEKL in the germline V gene. The V and J ends lost 1 base and 9 bases, in that order; junction bases with no gene match: 12. This CDR3 region has 16 residues. The CDR3 nucleotides are TGCGCCAGCAGCCAAGTGGGACAGGGGCAAAGAGGACGGCAGTACTTC. Protein sequence: CASSQVGQGQRGRQYF.

The CDR3 is CASSSGELNTEAFF. CDR3 bases: TGCGCCAGCAGTTCAGGGGAACTTAACACTGAAGCTTTCTTT. The chain recombines TRBV5-1 with TRBJ1-1; the D gene is possibly TRBD1 (6 bases). V was clipped by 5 bases and J by 2 bases, with 13 bases between them. The CDR3 has 14 amino acids. Looked up from germline, CDR1 is SGHRS and CDR2 is YFSETQ.

This clone was seen only a few times. This sequence joins TRBV29-1 and TRBJ1-2; D possibly corresponds to TRBD1 (5 bases). The V and J ends lost 4 bases and 8 bases respectively, with 17 bases between them. Per germline, CDR1 SQVTM and CDR2 ANQGSEA. The CDR3 has 13 residues. CDR3 sequence reads: CSVVETVERGYTF. CDR3 sequence (DNA): TGCAGCGTTGTGGAGACAGTGGAGAGGGGCTACACCTTC.

The chain uses TRBV5-1 and TRBJ1-1; 9 bases line up with TRBD1. V was clipped by 0 bases and J by 1 base; unmatched bases: 4. This CDR3 has 16 residues. Germline values: CDR1 SGHRS, CDR2 YFSETQ. This CDR3 is CASSLASGQGNTEAFF. The CDR3 nucleotides read TGCGCCAGCAGCTTGGCCTCGGGACAGGGGAACACTGAAGCTTTCTTT. Full variable domain (outside the CDR3, taken from reference TRBV5-1 and TRBJ1-1): KAGVTQTPRYLIKTRGQQVTLSCSPISGHRSVSWYQQTPGQGLQFLFEYFSETQRNKGNFPGRFSGRQFSNSRSEMNVSTLELGDSALYLCASSLASGQGNTEAFFGQGTRLTVV.

Only one count was recorded for this clone. The genes are TRBV7-9 and TRBJ1-2; no clear D. CDR3 length: 15 residues. Germline CDR1 and CDR2: SEHNR and FQNEAQ (reference sequence). V was pared by 3 bases and J by 4 bases, with 15 bases between. The CDR3 nucleotides are TGTGCCAGCAGCTTGTGGCAGGCGGGATCCTATGGCTACACCTTC. Its translation: CASSLWQAGSYGYTF.